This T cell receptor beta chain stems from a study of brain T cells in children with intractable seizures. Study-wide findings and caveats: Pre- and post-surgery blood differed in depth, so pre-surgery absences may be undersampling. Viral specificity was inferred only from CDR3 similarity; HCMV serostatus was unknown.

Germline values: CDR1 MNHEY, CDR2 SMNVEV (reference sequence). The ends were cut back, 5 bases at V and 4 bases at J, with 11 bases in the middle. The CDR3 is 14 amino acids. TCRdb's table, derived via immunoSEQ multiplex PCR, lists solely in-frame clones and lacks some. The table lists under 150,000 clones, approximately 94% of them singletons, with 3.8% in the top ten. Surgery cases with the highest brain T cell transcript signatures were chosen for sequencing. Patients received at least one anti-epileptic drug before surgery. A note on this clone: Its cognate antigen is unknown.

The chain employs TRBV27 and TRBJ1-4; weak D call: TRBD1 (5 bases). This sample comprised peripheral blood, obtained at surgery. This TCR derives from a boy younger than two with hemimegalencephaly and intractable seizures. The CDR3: CASSMGLFNEKLFF. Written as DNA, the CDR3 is TGTGCCAGCAGTATGGGACTGTTTAATGAAAAACTGTTTTTT.